These T cell receptor beta chains were read from a single sample in a study of T cells in Graves' hyperthyroidism and ophthalmopathy. TCRdb re-analysed the multiplex PCR reads in MiXCR, keeping a single row per CDR3 protein. This table has some 350,000 distinct CDR3 sequences, 25% appearing once. Source material: blood. The receptor set was obtained from a man in his forties or fifties with Graves' hyperthyroidism. The CDR3 runs from the conserved cysteine through the conserved F or W. D genes are given only for firm matches. Rows give clone size only sometimes, using once, few, many, or a class for an expanded clone.

TRBD1 TRBJ1-3 few TRBV27 TGTGCCAGCAGTAGCGGACAGGGTACCCCCATATATTTT CASSSGQGTPIYF
TRBD2 TRBJ2-1 few TRBV15 TGTGCCACCAGCAAGGTCTTCCAAGCGGGAGGGCGGGAAGAGCAGTTCTTC CATSKVFQAGGREEQFF
NA TRBJ2-5 NA TRBV7-9 TGTGCCAGCAGCTTAGCGGCAGCACAGTACTTC CASSLAAAQYF
TRBD1 TRBJ2-1 NA TRBV12-3/TRBV12-4 TGTGCCAGCAGTTTCGAGACAGGGTCTCATGAGCAGTTCTTC CASSFETGSHEQFF
NA TRBJ2-7 NA TRBV6-1 TGTGCCAGCAGTGAATACCGGGACTCGTACGAGCAGTACTTC CASSEYRDSYEQYF
NA TRBJ2-1 many TRBV2 TGTGCCAGCAGGGACCGGAGCGGATACAATGAGCAGTTCTTC CASRDRSGYNEQFF
TRBD1 TRBJ1-1 few TRBV7-3 TGTGCCAGCAGCTTAGAGGACAGGGGCACTGAAGCTTTCTTT CASSLEDRGTEAFF
NA TRBJ2-1 NA TRBV14 TGTGCCAGCAGCCAAGGCAGAGGTCGGAAGTTCTTC CASSQGRGRKFF
NA TRBJ2-2 NA TRBV7-8 TGTGCCAGCAGCTTTTGGGGGGTGACCGGGGAGCTGTTTTTT CASSFWGVTGELFF
NA TRBJ2-1 few TRBV27 TGTGCCAGCAGTATCGGGACACAAGACTTTTACAATGAGCAGTTCTTC CASSIGTQDFYNEQFF
NA TRBJ2-1 few TRBV18 TGTGCCAGCTCACCAAAGGACAATGAGCAGTTCTTC CASSPKDNEQFF
NA TRBJ1-5 many TRBV28 TGTGCCAGCAGTTTGGGTCAGCCCCAGCATTTT CASSLGQPQHF
NA TRBJ1-1 NA TRBV24-1 TGTGCCACCGCACAGCAGAACACTGAAGCTTTCTTT CATAQQNTEAFF
TRBD1 TRBJ2-7 many TRBV27 TGTGCCAGCAGTTTCGGGGACAGGGGCGACGAGCAGTACTTC CASSFGDRGDEQYF
NA TRBJ1-4 NA TRBV28 TGTGCCAGCAGTTTTGTCAGCCTTAATGAAAAACTGTTTTTT CASSFVSLNEKLFF
NA TRBJ1-1 NA TRBV4-1 TGCGCCAGCAGCCAAGCACAGATACTCGAGGCTGAAGCTTTCTTT CASSQAQILEAEAFF
NA TRBJ2-7 few TRBV12-3/TRBV12-4 TGTGCCAGCAGTCCAACCAGGGGGACTTCCTACGAGCAGTACTTC CASSPTRGTSYEQYF
NA TRBJ1-6 NA TRBV7-2 TGTGCCAGCAGCTTAAACAGCCCGGGATCCAATTCACCCCTCCACTTT CASSLNSPGSNSPLHF
TRBD1 TRBJ1-1 NA TRBV11-3 TGTGCCAGCAGCGGAGCCCTGACAGGGGACACTGAAGCTTTCTTT CASSGALTGDTEAFF
TRBD1 TRBJ1-1 many TRBV3-1 TGTGCCAGCAGCCCATCGACAGGGTCGGACACTGAAGCTTTCTTT CASSPSTGSDTEAFF
NA TRBJ2-7 NA TRBV12-3/TRBV12-4 TGTGCCAGCAGTTTTTCCTCCCTCTACGAGCAGTACTTC CASSFSSLYEQYF
NA TRBJ1-6 NA TRBV7-9 TGTGCCAGCAGCTCCGACGCCTATAATTCACCCCTCCACTTT CASSSDAYNSPLHF
NA TRBJ1-5 NA TRBV6-1 TGTGCCAGCAGTCAAAGGGGGGCCCAGCCCCAGCATTTT CASSQRGAQPQHF
TRBD2 TRBJ2-3 many TRBV7-3 TGTGCCAGCAGCTTGGGGACTAGCGGGGCAGATACGCAGTATTTT CASSLGTSGADTQYF
TRBD2 TRBJ2-3 NA TRBV19 TGTGCCAGTAGTATACGGGGGGAATTGGCAGATACGCAGTATTTT CASSIRGELADTQYF
TRBD2 TRBJ2-4 few TRBV28 TGTGCCAGCAATACACTAGGACTAGCCGGCATTCAGTACTTC CASNTLGLAGIQYF
NA TRBJ1-1 NA TRBV20-1 TGCAGTGCTACTGACGGGAGCACTGAAGCTTTCTTT CSATDGSTEAFF
TRBD2 TRBJ2-7 NA TRBV20-1 TGCAGTGCTAGGAGGCTAGCGGGAGGTTACGAGCAGTACTTC CSARRLAGGYEQYF
NA TRBJ1-1 NA TRBV7-6 TGTGCCAGCAGCCCGGGGGTCCGGACGAACACTGAAGCTTTCTTT CASSPGVRTNTEAFF
TRBD1 TRBJ2-1 few TRBV29-1 TGCAGCGTTGCACCCGGGACAGGGGAAGGTGAGCAGTTCTTC CSVAPGTGEGEQFF
NA TRBJ2-1 NA TRBV10-2 TGCGCCAGCAGTGGGCTGGACTTTCTGTTCTTC CASSGLDFLFF
NA TRBJ2-1 few TRBV7-2 TGTGCCAGCAGCTTCGGGGGCAACTACAATGAGCAGTTCTTC CASSFGGNYNEQFF
NA TRBJ2-7 few TRBV30 TGTGCCTGGAGTGTACTTGGGGGATCCGAGCAGTACTTC CAWSVLGGSEQYF
TRBD2 TRBJ2-7 NA TRBV5-1 TGCGCCAGCAGCTTGGAGGTTAGCGGGACCTACGAGCAGTACTTC CASSLEVSGTYEQYF
NA TRBJ2-5 few TRBV7-9 TGTGCCAGCAGCTTTCTCAATACGGAGACCCAGTACTTC CASSFLNTETQYF
NA TRBJ1-1 few TRBV20-1 TGCAGTGCTAGAGATTATCGGCAGGGTCTCACTGAAGCTTTCTTT CSARDYRQGLTEAFF
TRBD2 TRBJ2-1 many TRBV12-3/TRBV12-4 TGTGCCAGCAAAATTCCCGGGACTAGCGGGCACAATGAGCAGTTCTTC CASKIPGTSGHNEQFF
TRBD1 TRBJ2-7 NA TRBV10-1 TGCGCCAGCAGTCCCCTTCCCGGGACAGGGGCTTACGAGCAGTACTTC CASSPLPGTGAYEQYF
NA TRBJ2-5 many TRBV20-1 TGCAGTGCTAGCCCCGGGGAAGAGACCCAGTACTTC CSASPGEETQYF
NA TRBJ2-3 NA TRBV30 TGTGCCTGGGGACTGGGGCAGAGCACAGATACGCAGTATTTT CAWGLGQSTDTQYF
NA TRBJ2-1 few TRBV29-1 TGCAGCGTGCTGGGGGGGACAGGTTCCTACAATGAGCAGTTCTTC CSVLGGTGSYNEQFF
TRBD2 TRBJ2-1 NA TRBV29-1 TGCAGCGTTGAAAACCGAATCCGTGGGGGACTAGCGGGAGTCACTGAGCAGTTCTTC CSVENRIRGGLAGVTEQFF
NA TRBJ1-1 many TRBV2 TGTGCCAGCAGTGACGGGGGGAACACTGAAGCTTTCTTT CASSDGGNTEAFF
NA TRBJ1-1 many TRBV7-9 TGTGCCAGCAGCTCGTCTTACCAGGGGTTGAACACTGAAGCTTTCTTT CASSSSYQGLNTEAFF
TRBD1 TRBJ1-6 once TRBV6-2/TRBV6-3 TGTGCCAGCAGTGACTCGAAGGGGGCTTCACCCCTCCACTTT CASSDSKGASPLHF
TRBD1 TRBJ2-2 NA TRBV24-1 TGTGCCACCAGTGATCCAGGGACAGCGAACACCGGGGAGCTGTTTTTT CATSDPGTANTGELFF
NA TRBJ2-3 many TRBV12-3/TRBV12-4 TGTGCCAGCAGTTTCCCCCCAGGGGCGAGTTTTGATACGCAGTATTTT CASSFPPGASFDTQYF
NA TRBJ2-7 NA TRBV7-2 TGCGCCAGCAGCCAAAGATGGCGGGACGCCTCCTACGAGCAGTACTTC CASSQRWRDASYEQYF
TRBD2 TRBJ2-1 few TRBV6-2/TRBV6-3 TGTGCCAGCAGGGAACTAGCGGGAGTCTACAATGGGCAGTTCTTC CASRELAGVYNGQFF
NA TRBJ2-1 NA TRBV19 TGTGCCAGTAGTATTAGGGTCGCTAGGGGCAATGAGCAGTTCTTC CASSIRVARGNEQFF
NA TRBJ2-1 few TRBV9 TGTGCCAGCAGCGCCAACATCGAAGCTGAGCAGTTCTTC CASSANIEAEQFF
NA TRBJ2-7 NA TRBV28 TGTGCCAGCAGTCGTGGGGGCGATTATGACGAGCAGTACTTC CASSRGGDYDEQYF
TRBD1 TRBJ1-2 once TRBV7-9 TGTGCCAGCAGCTCTGACAGGGCGAGTGATGGCTACACCTTC CASSSDRASDGYTF
TRBD2 TRBJ2-1 few TRBV6-1 TGTGCCAGCAGGCGACTAGCGGGAGGGCCATATAATGAGCAGTTCTTC CASRRLAGGPYNEQFF